This T cell receptor (beta chain) was obtained from a study of cytomegalovirus exposure and HLA in healthy donors. About this clone: Its target is unknown.

PCR was performed using 60 Vbeta and 13 Jbeta primers. The table came from immunoSEQ multiplex PCR; TCRdb's copy has only in-frame clones and leaves some out. Here the sample spans 150,000 or so clones, around 81% being singletons. General observations from the study: TRBV6-2, TRBV6-3 and some other V segments were excluded as indistinguishable. Reportedly, cytomegalovirus status was diagnosed with high sensitivity and specificity. Analysis was carried out at a later point, and it linked a missense DCLRE1C variant to TCR beta V- and J-gene trimming. The availability of immune exposure information extended only to CMV serostatus.

V shed 2 bases and J shed 0 bases, with 6 bases lying between them. The CDR3 runs 14 residues. Germline V gene data show CDR1 as SGHRS and CDR2 as YFSETQ. The sequence derives from a woman between 40 and 55 years old in good health and CMV-seropositive. The rearrangement joins TRBV5-1 to TRBJ1-3; D is unclear. Input material: PBMCs. The CDR3 region has the DNA TGCGCCAGCAGCTTCGGAGACTCTGGAAACACCATATATTTT. Its protein is CASSFGDSGNTIYF.